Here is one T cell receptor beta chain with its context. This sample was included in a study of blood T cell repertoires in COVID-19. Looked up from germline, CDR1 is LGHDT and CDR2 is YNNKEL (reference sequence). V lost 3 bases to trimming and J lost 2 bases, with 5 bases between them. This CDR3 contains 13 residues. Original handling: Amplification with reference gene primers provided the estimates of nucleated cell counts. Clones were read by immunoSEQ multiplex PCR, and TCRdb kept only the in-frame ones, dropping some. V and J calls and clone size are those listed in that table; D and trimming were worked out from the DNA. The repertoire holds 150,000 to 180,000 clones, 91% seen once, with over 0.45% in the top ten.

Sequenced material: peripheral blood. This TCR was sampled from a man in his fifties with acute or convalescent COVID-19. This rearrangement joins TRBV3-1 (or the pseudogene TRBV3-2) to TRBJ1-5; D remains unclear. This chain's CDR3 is CASSQGRNQPQHF. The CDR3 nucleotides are TGTGCCAGCAGCCAGGGCCGCAATCAGCCCCAGCATTTT.